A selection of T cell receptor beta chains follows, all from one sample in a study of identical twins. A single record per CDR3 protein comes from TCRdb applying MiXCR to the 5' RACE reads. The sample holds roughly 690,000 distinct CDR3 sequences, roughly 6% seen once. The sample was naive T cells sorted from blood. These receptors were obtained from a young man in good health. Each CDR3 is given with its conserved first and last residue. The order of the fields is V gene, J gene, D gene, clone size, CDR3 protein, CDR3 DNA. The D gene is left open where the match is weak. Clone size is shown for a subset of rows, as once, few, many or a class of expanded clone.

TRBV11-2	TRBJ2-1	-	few	CASSATLPEQFF	TGTGCCAGCAGCGCCACGTTGCCTGAGCAGTTCTTC
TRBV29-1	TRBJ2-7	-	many	CSVRFPGDYEQYF	TGCAGCGTTCGCTTCCCAGGGGACTACGAGCAGTACTTC
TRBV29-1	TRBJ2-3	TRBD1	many	CSADTGVGTDTQYF	TGCAGCGCTGATACAGGGGTGGGCACAGATACGCAGTATTTT
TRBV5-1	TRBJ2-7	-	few	CASSLASLRDHYEQYF	TGCGCCAGCAGCTTGGCCTCACTCCGGGATCACTACGAGCAGTACTTC
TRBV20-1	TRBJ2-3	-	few	CSARDLSGPTDTQYF	TGCAGTGCTAGAGATCTCTCTGGGCCCACAGATACGCAGTATTTT
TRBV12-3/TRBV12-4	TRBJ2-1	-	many	CASSWGPSYNEQFF	TGTGCCAGCAGTTGGGGGCCCTCCTACAATGAGCAGTTCTTC
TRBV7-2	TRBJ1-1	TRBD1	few	CASSQGVRGTEAFF	TGTGCCAGCAGTCAGGGGGTTCGGGGCACTGAAGCTTTCTTT
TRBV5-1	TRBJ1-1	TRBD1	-	CASSADPGGYTEAFF	TGCGCCAGCAGCGCGGACCCAGGGGGCTACACTGAAGCTTTCTTT
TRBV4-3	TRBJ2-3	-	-	CASSQGSGSNGDTQYF	TGCGCCAGCAGCCAAGGCTCGGGGTCGAATGGGGATACGCAGTATTTT
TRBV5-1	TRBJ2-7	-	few	CASSLSGSGALSSYEQYF	TGCGCCAGCAGCTTGTCGGGGTCGGGAGCCTTAAGCTCCTACGAGCAGTACTTC
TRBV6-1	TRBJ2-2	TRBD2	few	CATYLAGAGTGELFF	TGTGCCACCTACTTAGCGGGTGCCGGCACCGGGGAGCTGTTTTTT
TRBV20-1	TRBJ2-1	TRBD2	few	CSAALAGGSYNEQFF	TGCAGTGCCGCACTAGCGGGAGGCTCCTACAATGAGCAGTTCTTC
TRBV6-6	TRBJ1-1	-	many	CASSYTTVEAFF	TGTGCCAGCAGTTACACAACAGTTGAAGCTTTCTTT
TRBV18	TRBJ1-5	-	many	CASSNSNQPQHF	TGTGCCAGCTCAAACAGCAATCAGCCCCAGCATTTT
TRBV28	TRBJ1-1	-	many	CASSFLPGVRDTEAFF	TGTGCCAGCAGTTTTCTCCCCGGGGTGAGAGACACTGAAGCTTTCTTT
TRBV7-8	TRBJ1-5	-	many	CASSYSRFEDQPQHF	TGTGCCAGCAGCTATTCTCGATTTGAAGATCAGCCCCAGCATTTT
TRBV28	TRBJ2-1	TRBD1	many	CASRTFGQGNEQFF	TGTGCCAGCAGGACATTTGGACAGGGGAATGAGCAGTTCTTC
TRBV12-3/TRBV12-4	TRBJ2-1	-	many	CASSPPVGAGAHNEQFF	TGTGCCAGCAGTCCCCCAGTGGGGGCGGGAGCTCACAATGAGCAGTTCTTC
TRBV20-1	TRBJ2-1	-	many	CSARPTAASAPNEQFF	TGCAGTGCTAGACCCACGGCGGCGTCAGCCCCTAATGAGCAGTTCTTC
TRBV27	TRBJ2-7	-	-	CASSPTGYSYEQYF	TGTGCCAGCAGTCCGACAGGTTATTCCTACGAGCAGTACTTC
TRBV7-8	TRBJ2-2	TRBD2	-	CASSSEGLATGELFF	TGTGCCAGCAGCAGTGAGGGACTAGCCACCGGGGAGCTGTTTTTT
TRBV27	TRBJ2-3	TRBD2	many	CASKGLGFTDTQYF	TGTGCCAGCAAAGGACTAGGGTTTACAGATACGCAGTATTTT